This T cell receptor beta chain stems from a study of T cells after yellow fever vaccination. Study in general: Preparation of fractions with low cell numbers was performed using SMART-Seq v4 Ultra Low Input.

In making TCR cDNA, 5'RACE template switching added a universal primer site and UMIs to it. TCRdb ran MiXCR on the 5' RACE reads and lists one entry per CDR3 protein. The sample yields 200,000 to 250,000 distinct CDR3 sequences, less than 8.5% seen once. The length of the CDR3 is 15 residues. CDR1 SEHNR and CDR2 FQNEAQ come from the germline V gene (reference sequence). After removal of 4 bases from V and 6 bases from J, the junction contained 7 bases not matched to a gene. This clonotype has ten or more counts. The chain recombines TRBV7-9 with TRBJ2-1; TRBD2 matches at 9 bases. Sample: CD4+ T cells sorted from PBMCs, taken 15 days after the yellow fever booster vaccination. The TCR comes from a man aged 30 to 45 who received the YFV17D yellow fever vaccine. This chain's CDR3 is CASSSGAGGPNEQFF. CDR3 bases: TGTGCCAGCAGCTCGGGGGCGGGAGGGCCCAATGAGCAGTTCTTC.